The T cell receptor beta chain under discussion was sequenced for a study of cytomegalovirus exposure and HLA in healthy donors (dated 2017 in TCRdb). Regarding the complete study: An earlier analysis of some 500 of the donors reported 250 to 350 Gb of sequence data and around 120 million unique TCR beta sequences from about 180 million T cells. An early release covering 500 to 750 HLA-typed donors comprised approximately 290 gigabases of sequencing data and around 86 million unique TCR sequences. Of the 398 genotyped donors, about 84% fell in the genetic ancestry cluster associated with self-reported Caucasian donors. The study aimed to test whether cataloging public T cell receptors could reveal signatures of past pathogen exposure. The study profiled the T cell repertoires of hundreds of subjects by immunosequencing and related them to cytomegalovirus serostatus. Besides the first cohort of 666 subjects, a separate validation cohort made up of over 95 different subjects was used. The study combined high-throughput TCR immunosequencing, statistical association of individual TCRs with disease status, and machine learning to predict cytomegalovirus infection status. A later analysis re-examined previously published TCR beta repertoires from roughly 650 donors and added high-resolution HLA genotyping to investigate patterns of TCR occurrence. In the later analysis, no new phenotypic data were used to find candidate immune exposures; instead, reliance was placed on TCR beta sequences and their occurrence across donors. An earlier analysis of approximately 640 of the donors applied high-throughput TCR beta sequencing to assess whether each TCR beta V gene segment acted as functional or pseudogenic. Donor age, sex, ethnicity and CMV serostatus were compiled alongside the repertoire data. A later genetic analysis took genome-wide SNP genotypes for about 65% of the roughly 670 donors and used that subset as a discovery cohort. All discovery cohort repertoires had been generated on a single sequencing platform. HLA typing included class I and class II loci at four-digit resolution. The number of typed donors differed by locus: roughly 620-630 for A, B, C, DRB1 and DQB1; 522 for DQA1; 606 for DPA1; and about 450 for DPB1. Roughly five DR-DQ haplotypes were treated as single units for association and clustering because of strong linkage in the cohort. On average, around 240,000 unique TCR beta nucleotide sequences were sequenced per donor among a few hundred genotyped donors of the cohort, with around 19% of those sequences being non-productive. Overall study outcomes, separate from this receptor: Some IMGT-functional V segments, including TRBV6-2 and TRBV6-3, could not be distinguished by the 87-base-pair reads and were therefore excluded. A further reported finding was that TCR beta sequences accurately predicted the HLA-A and HLA-B alleles for most subjects in the first cohort. The presence/absence analyses assumed that sequencing depth was roughly uniform across donors, and that assumption may not be true. Strong co-occurrence of HLA alleles, especially DR and DQ, made assigning TCR associations to individual alleles difficult. The cohort was sequenced for TCR beta chains only, and without alpha or paired-chain data the features that could be detected were limited. In vitro tests confirmed that a few of the cytomegalovirus-associated TCR beta chains recognize cytomegalovirus antigens. Most TCR sequences were observed very rarely across donors, whereas some public TCRs were present in many individuals. Correlated functional status among segregating V segments might reflect linkage disequilibrium, but an unknown experimental factor could not be ruled out. According to a later analysis, most CMV-associated TCR beta chains appeared to be HLA-restricted, and the HLA associations seemed to be driven largely by CMV exposure. According to a later genetic analysis, donors in an Asian-associated ancestry cluster had fewer N-insertions in productive TCRs than the approximately 650-donor mean. Immune exposure information for the cohort was limited to CMV serostatus. A later genetic analysis associated a missense DCLRE1C variant with V-gene and J-gene trimming of TCR beta chains, and an independent cohort replicated the association. A cluster of highly shared sequence variants was judged likely to be a technical artifact of the sequencing pipeline. It was suggested by the authors that the approach could potentially be generalized to other disease states and immunological phenotypes. The classifier was reported to diagnose cytomegalovirus status with high specificity and sensitivity in both the original and validation cohorts. Because counts were too low, seventeen rarely observed V segments, including chromosome 9 orphons, were left out of the earlier analysis of some 640 of the donors. Broadly in line with IMGT annotations, most TCR beta V segments showed up in productive rearrangements about 90% or about 30% of the time in an earlier analysis of approximately 640 of the donors. A later analysis associated 17,000 or so TCR beta sequences with specific HLA alleles at a false discovery rate of 0.05. In the study, some 160 TCR beta chains were listed as associated with cytomegalovirus. Because some donors lacked HLA typing at each locus, the association tests relied only on the typed subset. A later analysis reported that several top co-occurrence clusters appeared linked to parvovirus B19, influenza, CMV and Epstein-Barr virus. In a later analysis, TCR association rates were found to vary across HLA loci, with the most associated TCRs seen for DRB1 alleles and the fewest for HLA-C alleles. In a later analysis, HLA-associated TCR beta chains showed more clonal expansion and lower generation probabilities than non-associated chains that were equally common.

Comments on this clone: Its specific antigen is unknown. No base-level quality is on record; no much larger clone is a single base apart.

The cohort comprised fewer than 700 healthy bone marrow donors. At the time of sampling, every cohort member was nominally healthy, though immune exposures that went unrecorded were likely present. The donor tested CMV seropositive and was one of the 289 seropositive cohort members. A peripheral blood sample was provided by each donor, and peripheral blood mononuclear cells were used for TCR beta sequencing. The Qiagen DNeasy Blood Extraction Kit was used to extract genomic DNA from the blood cell samples. Library preparation was by the immunoSEQ multiplex PCR assay. For the multiplex PCR, a mixture combining 60 forward primers for TCR Vbeta segments and 13 reverse primers for TCR Jbeta segments was used. Amplification of the CDR3 region of rearranged TCR beta genes was performed with a multiplex PCR assay on genomic DNA. The Illumina HiSeq System was used to sequence the amplified TCR beta libraries as 87-base-pair reads. Regarding the original processing steps: A later analysis counted approximately 74 million unique TCR beta chains across the approximately 700 repertoires, and 10 million to 11 million of these chains were shared by at least two donors. Raw reads were error-corrected and collapsed into unique sequences with a nearest-neighbor algorithm that merged closely related sequences to remove PCR and sequencing errors. Alignment of CDR3 sequences to IMGT reference sequences was used to assign V, D and J gene segments. For a sequence to be retained, a match of at least six nucleotides to both a V gene segment and a J gene segment was required. Rearrangements were called productive when the CDR3 lacked stop codons and stayed in frame with V and J; all others were non-productive. Following IMGT convention, CDR3 was defined as the stretch from the second conserved V-encoded cysteine up to the conserved J-encoded phenylalanine. Sequences without an unambiguous match to a single V gene segment were excluded from the earlier analysis of approximately 600 of the donors. An earlier analysis of over 450 of the donors classified V segments as functional when productive rearrangements were above 56.7% and as segregating when the standard deviation between donors was above 5%. A statistical classification framework was developed to diagnose cytomegalovirus status using the catalog of TCR beta chain sequences. In a later analysis, V and J genes were assigned by comparing TCR nucleotide sequences against IMGT/GENE-DB human TR gene sequences. Using the TCRdist pipeline, a later analysis assigned CDR3 sequences along with most-parsimonious VDJ recombination scenarios. In a later analysis, every TCR beta chain was defined by the combination of its CDR3 amino acid sequence and its V-gene family, and reads without a unique V-gene family were dropped. To address suspected cross-contamination and a sequencing artifact, a later analysis removed a few hundred highly shared, low-generation-probability nucleotide sequences. A later analysis calculated a clonal expansion index for each public chain from normalized within-repertoire ranks of inferred template counts. Generation probabilities in a later analysis came from a VDJ recombination model fitted to out-of-frame rearrangements, and those results were checked against IGoR. In a later analysis, hypergeometric tests were used to score TCR-TCR, TCR-HLA and TCR-CMV co-occurrence, with a repertoire-size bias correction applied to TCR pairs. A later analysis estimated false discovery rates by permuting HLA or CMV assignments 20 times. In a later analysis, co-occurring TCRs were grouped with DBSCAN, and TCRdist sequence similarity was added when clustering was performed within HLA-allele-positive subsets. For co-occurrence clustering, repertoires with fewer than 30,000 or more than 120,000 public chains were excluded, along with four to six repertoires with anomalous nucleotide sharing. TCRdb retrieved this table from immuneACCESS and kept in-frame rearrangements only. Not all clones are present; in checked studies, unresolved V genes account for under half, and no reason is known for the remainder. The DNA was the basis for D and trimming; V, J and clone size are from that table. The sample records 150,000 to 200,000 clones, around 73% of which are singletons. Clones ranked in the top ten supply about 5.4% of the sample.

Taken from the germline V gene, the CDR1 and CDR2 loops are SGHRS and YFSETQ. CDR3 length: 17 amino acids, cysteine to phenylalanine. Here the CDR3 DNA is all that survives: 51 bases in frame from base 1. The chain is assembled from TRBV5-1 and TRBJ2-3; a weak D assignment points to TRBD1 (7 bases agree). The source is a woman in her late teens or twenties in good health and CMV-seropositive. Sample: PBMCs. Read as DNA, the sequence is TGCAAGCAGAAGACGGCATACGGCAGGGGGAGGACAGATACGCAGTATTTT. Translated, this gives CKQKTAYGRGRTDTQYF.